Below are 20 T cell receptor beta chains sequenced from a single sample in a study of human thymus T cells. TCRdb keeps only in-frame clones here, not all; method: immunoSEQ multiplex PCR. The sample includes 40,000 to 45,000 clones, around 94% of them seen just once. The sample was blood. Source of these receptors: a boy in the first two years of life with a congenital heart defect but otherwise immunologically healthy.

The chain links TRBV30 to TRBJ1-2; TRBD1 matches at 12 bases. The junction had 4 bases not matched to a gene; V was cut back by 2 bases and J by 3 bases. This CDR3 has 15 amino acids. The germline CDR1 and CDR2 sequences are GTSNPN and SVGIG (reference sequence). The CDR3 nucleotides are TGTGCCTGGAGTTCGGGACAGGGGGCTGACTATGGCTACACCTTC. It translates to CAWSSGQGADYGYTF.

The V gene is TRBV7-9, the J gene TRBJ2-5, with TRBD2 matching over 9 bases. The junction had 11 bases not matched to a gene; V was cut back by 5 bases and J by 7 bases. Germline V gene lookup returns CDR1 SEHNR and CDR2 FQNEAQ (reference sequence). The CDR3 length is 15 residues. In DNA, the CDR3 is TGTGCCAGCAGCCCGGGACTAGCTGGGGGGGGGACCCAGTACTTC. Protein: CASSPGLAGGGTQYF.

This clone was picked up a small number of times. The rearrangement joins TRBV10-3 to TRBJ1-1; no definite D call. V gave up 3 bases and J gave up 2 bases, with 1 base separating them. Germline CDR1 ENHRY, CDR2 SYGVKD. CDR3 size: 11 residues. In nucleotides, the CDR3 is TGTGCCATCAGTGACAACACTGAAGCTTTCTTT. Amino acid sequence: CAISDNTEAFF.

The chain joins TRBV20-1 to TRBJ1-2, with D unresolved. This CDR3 spans 10 amino acids. V was pared by 7 bases and J by 4 bases, with 7 bases between. The germline V gene has CDR1 DFQATT and CDR2 SNEGSKA (reference sequence). DNA for the CDR3: TGCAGTGTCGCAACCTATGGCTACACCTTC. Protein product: CSVATYGYTF.

The rearrangement links TRBV19 to TRBJ2-7, with 8 bases lining up with TRBD1. V lost 1 base and J lost 3; bases outside the gene matches: 2. The CDR3 extends over 14 amino acids. CDR1 LNHDA and CDR2 SQIVND come from the germline V gene (reference sequence). CDR3 protein: CASSIGGTGYEQYF. The CDR3 coding sequence is TGTGCCAGTAGTATAGGGGGGACAGGCTACGAGCAGTACTTC. Supplemented by reference TRBV19 and TRBJ2-7, the full variable domain reads DGGITQSPKYLFRKEGQNVTLSCEQNLNHDAMYWYRQDPGQGLRLIYYSQIVNDFQKGDIAEGYSVSREKKESFPLTVTSAQKNPTAFYLCASSIGGTGYEQYFGPGTRLTVT.

The chain recombines TRBV18 with TRBJ2-7, with D maybe TRBD1 (6 bases). V was shortened by 5 bases and J by 3 bases, with 14 bases between the two germline ends. The CDR3 has 14 amino acids. The V gene's germline CDR1 is KGHSH and CDR2 LQKENI. This CDR3 is CASSTRQVDYEQYF. The CDR3 DNA is TGTGCCAGCTCAACTCGACAGGTGGACTACGAGCAGTACTTC. The full variable domain, rest sourced from reference TRBV18 and TRBJ2-7, is NAGVMQNPRHLVRRRGQEARLRCSPMKGHSHVYWYRQLPEEGLKFMVYLQKENIIDESGMPKERFSAEFPKEGPSILRIQQVVRGDSAAYFCASSTRQVDYEQYFGPGTRLTVT.

The chain combines TRBV28 with TRBJ1-6; no definite D call. CDR3 length: 16 amino acids. Trimming removed 3 bases at V and 4 bases at J, with 13 bases between. Germline CDR1 MDHEN, CDR2 SYDVKM. The CDR3 DNA sequence: TGTGCCAGCAGTTTGACTATAGCCTATTATAATTCACCCCTCCACTTT. Amino acid sequence: CASSLTIAYYNSPLHF.

The chain has TRBV18 and TRBJ2-5; perhaps D is TRBD1 or TRBD2 (5 bases each). The better agreement between TRBJ2-7 and the DNA end casts doubt on the J call. Germline V gene sequence: CDR1 KGHSH, CDR2 LQKENI. The CDR3 spans 15 residues. CDR3 sequence (DNA): TGTGCCAGCTCGTATCAGCCGGGACGCCTCTACGAGCAGTACTTC. Its protein product is CASSYQPGRLYEQYF.

This clone appeared a single time. The chain has TRBV11-3 and TRBJ1-3; D may be TRBD1 (6 bases). Germline V lookup: CDR1 SGHNT, CDR2 YENEEA. Between the trimmed V and J ends, which lost 6 bases and 2 bases, there was a span of 11 bases. The CDR3 contains 14 residues. The CDR3 DNA reads as TGTGCCAGCAGGAAGGGACAAACTGGAAACACCATATATTTT. Translating it yields CASRKGQTGNTIYF.

The chain uses TRBV28 and TRBJ1-3; 7 positions agree with TRBD1. V shed 2 bases, J shed 1 base, and the junction held 11 bases outside the gene matches. This CDR3 is built from 18 residues. Germline V CDR1 and CDR2: MDHEN, SYDVKM. This CDR3 is CASSLKDPGQRSGNTIYF. DNA of the CDR3: TGTGCCAGCAGTTTAAAAGACCCGGGACAGAGGTCTGGAAACACCATATATTTT.

The CDR3 DNA reads as TGTGCCAGAGGAGGCAGCTCCTATAATTCACCCCTCCACTTT. Amino acid sequence: CARGGSSYNSPLHF. The V gene is TRBV2, the J gene TRBJ1-6, with D uncertain. From germline, CDR1 is SNHLY and CDR2 FYNNEI. This CDR3 has 14 residues. V lost 9 bases and J lost 0, with 9 bases in between.

This clone was picked up one time. The V gene is TRBV4-1, the J gene TRBJ1-1; D is unresolved. Germline V CDR1 and CDR2: MGHRA, YSYEKL. The CDR3 sequence is 17 residues long. V gave up 0 bases and J gave up 5 bases, with 19 bases separating them. The CDR3 loop reads CASSQEEESPRSTEAFF. In DNA, the CDR3 is TGCGCCAGCAGCCAAGAGGAGGAGAGCCCCAGATCTACTGAAGCTTTCTTT.

The chain links TRBV4-2 to TRBJ2-3; no firm D call. The CDR3 loop spans 15 amino acids. Deletions cut 1 base from V and 0 bases from J, with 8 bases between. Germline V gene sequence: CDR1 LGHNA, CDR2 YNFKEQ. The DNA of the CDR3 is TGTGCCAGCAGCCAAGTGCCCGCGAGCACAGATACGCAGTATTTT. This gives the protein CASSQVPASTDTQYF.

The chain has TRBV23-1 and TRBJ1-5; D unclear. TRBV23-1 is flagged as an ORF with uncertain function. This CDR3 region has 13 residues. V lost 3 bases to trimming and J lost 1 base, with 4 bases between them. The CDR3 DNA is TGCGCCAGCAGTCATAAGAGCAATCAGCCCCAGCATTTT. Amino acids: CASSHKSNQPQHF.

In its sample, this clone was seen once. The J gene is TRBJ1-6, the V gene TRBV7-2, with 9 bases aligning to TRBD1. V lost 5 bases and J lost 7; bases outside the gene matches: 3. CDR3 length equals 14 residues. CDR1 and CDR2 (germline): SGHTA, FQGNSA. DNA of the CDR3: TGTGCCAGCAGCCTCGGGACAGGGAATTCACCCCTCCACTTT. Amino acid sequence: CASSLGTGNSPLHF.

The chain is built from TRBV4-1 and TRBJ2-7; D possibly uses TRBD1 or TRBD2 (5 bases each). The CDR3 extends over 17 amino acids. CDR1 and CDR2 (germline): MGHRA, YSYEKL. Trimming took off 3 bases at V and 3 bases at J, with 21 bases between the two ends. The CDR3 spells CASSHPYQQGALYEQYF. The CDR3 DNA reads as TGCGCCAGCAGCCATCCTTATCAGCAGGGAGCCCTCTACGAGCAGTACTTC.

This clone was seen once. The chain employs TRBV6-1 and TRBJ2-3, with 8 bases fitting TRBD2. Germline V gives CDR1 MNHNS, CDR2 SASEGT. J lost 2 bases, V lost 7 bases, and 8 bases had no gene match. There are 15 residues in the CDR3. The CDR3 sequence is CASIAGAGVTDTQYF. In DNA, the CDR3 is TGTGCCAGCATTGCCGGAGCGGGGGTCACAGATACGCAGTATTTT.

The V gene is TRBV13, the J gene TRBJ1-2, with a weak D call TRBD1 (5 bases). Trimming shortened V by 1 base and J by 2 bases, and 5 bases separated the two germline ends. This CDR3 has 13 amino acids. In germline, CDR1 is PRHDT, CDR2 FYEKMQ (reference sequence). CDR3 sequence (DNA): TGTGCCAGCAGCTTAGCAGGGAACTATGGCTACACCTTC. It yields the protein CASSLAGNYGYTF. Complete variable domain (other parts from reference TRBV13 and TRBJ1-2): AAGVIQSPRHLIKEKRETATLKCYPIPRHDTVYWYQQGPGQDPQFLISFYEKMQSDKGSIPDRFSAQQFSDYHSELNMSSLELGDSALYFCASSLAGNYGYTFGSGTRLTVV.

This clone was observed once. The V and J genes are TRBV4-1 and TRBJ1-4; no firm D call. The CDR3 totals 14 residues. With 1 base removed from V and 8 bases from J, the gap between germline ends came to 11 bases. Germline-derived CDR1 and CDR2 are MGHRA and YSYEKL. Written as DNA, the CDR3 is TGCGCCAGCAGCCAAGTGGCCCCTGGGGAAAAACTGTTTTTT. Protein: CASSQVAPGEKLFF.

The J gene is TRBJ1-2, the V gene TRBV11-2; TRBD1 matches at 11 bases. The CDR3 contains 14 residues. Losses at the gene ends were 4 bases for V and 4 bases for J; bases not matched to a gene: 2. Germline CDR1 reads SGHAT; CDR2 reads FQNNGV. This CDR3 is CASSSGTGGYGYTF. Written as DNA, the CDR3 is TGTGCCAGCAGCTCCGGGACAGGGGGCTATGGCTACACCTTC.